This T cell receptor beta chain was retrieved from a study of T cell responses to AZD1222 COVID-19 vaccine. V lost 8 bases and J lost 0; bases outside the gene matches: 4. The CDR3 length is 15 residues. Germline loops: CDR1 KGHSH, CDR2 LQKENI. Some clones are missing from TCRdb's copy, which holds only in-frame ones; the method was immunoSEQ multiplex PCR. This table holds about 56,000 clones, over 75% found once. Sequences were derived from peripheral blood, sampled on day 0 of AZD1222 vaccination. This TCR was sampled from an adult in good health. The chain links TRBV18 to TRBJ2-2, with 9 bases aligning to TRBD2. CDR3 sequence: CASGGLASNTGELFF. As DNA, the CDR3 is TGTGCCAGCGGGGGACTAGCATCGAACACCGGGGAGCTGTTTTTT.